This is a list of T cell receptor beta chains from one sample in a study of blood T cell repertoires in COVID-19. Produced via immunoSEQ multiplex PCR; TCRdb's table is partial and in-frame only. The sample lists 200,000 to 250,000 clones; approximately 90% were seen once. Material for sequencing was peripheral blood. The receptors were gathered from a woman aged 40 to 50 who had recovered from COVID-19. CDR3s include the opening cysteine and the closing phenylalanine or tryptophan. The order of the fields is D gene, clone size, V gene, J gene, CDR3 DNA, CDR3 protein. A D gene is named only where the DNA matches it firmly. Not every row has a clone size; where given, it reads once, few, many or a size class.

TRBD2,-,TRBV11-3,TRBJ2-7,TGTGCCAGCAGCCTAACCGGGACTAGCGGCTACGAGCAGTACTTC,CASSLTGTSGYEQYF
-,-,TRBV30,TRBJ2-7,TGTGCCTGGAGTACGGGAAACGGCGAGCAGTACTTC,CAWSTGNGEQYF
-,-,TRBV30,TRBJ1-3,TGTGCCTGGAGTGTACAGCTGACCTTCTCTGGAAACACCATATATTTT,CAWSVQLTFSGNTIYF
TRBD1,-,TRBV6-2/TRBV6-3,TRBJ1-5,TGTGCCAGCAGTTCCACGGACAGGGGAACCGGTAGGCCCCAGCATTTT,CASSSTDRGTGRPQHF
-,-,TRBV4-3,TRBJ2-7,TGCGCCAGCAGCCCTTTCGGGGGGACATCCTACGAGCAGTACTTC,CASSPFGGTSYEQYF
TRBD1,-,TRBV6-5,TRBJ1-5,TGTGCCAGCAAGGGGGCGGGTCGCAATCAGCCCCAGCATTTT,CASKGAGRNQPQHF
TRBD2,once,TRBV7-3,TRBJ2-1,TGTGCCAGCAGCACTAGCGGGAGTTTCTACAATGAGCAGTTCTTC,CASSTSGSFYNEQFF
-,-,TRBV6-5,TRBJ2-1,TGTGCCAGCAGTTACTCTCGCGGAGCTTACAATGAGCAGTTCTTC,CASSYSRGAYNEQFF
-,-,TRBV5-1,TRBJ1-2,TGCGCCAGCAGCTTGGGGCATGGCTACACCTTC,CASSLGHGYTF
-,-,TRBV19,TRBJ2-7,TGTGCCAGTAGTATAGGGGGGCTTGACCCCTACGAGCAGTACTTC,CASSIGGLDPYEQYF
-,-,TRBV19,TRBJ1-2,TGTGCCAGTAGTATGTCAGGGGTGGTTGGCTACACCTTC,CASSMSGVVGYTF
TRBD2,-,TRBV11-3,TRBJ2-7,TGTGCCAGCAGCTTGGGACTAGCGGGAGGAGGCGAGCAGTACTTC,CASSLGLAGGGEQYF
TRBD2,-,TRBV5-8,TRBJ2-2,TGTGCCAGCAGCGTGTCGGGACTAGCGGGATTTACCGGGGAGCTGTTTTTT,CASSVSGLAGFTGELFF
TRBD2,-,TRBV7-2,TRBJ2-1,TGTGCCAGCAGCTCATTTAGCGGGGGCTTAGGGCAGTTCTTC,CASSSFSGGLGQFF
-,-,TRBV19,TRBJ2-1,TGTGCCAGTAGACGGACAGACCTCTACAATGAGCAGTTCTTC,CASRRTDLYNEQFF
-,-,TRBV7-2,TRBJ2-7,TGTGCCAGCAGCTCCGCAGGGACTGACGAGCAGTACTTC,CASSSAGTDEQYF
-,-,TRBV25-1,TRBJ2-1,TGTGCCAGCAGTGCTGGGGCCCCCTACAATGAGCAGTTCTTC,CASSAGAPYNEQFF
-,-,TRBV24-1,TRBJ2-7,TGTGCCACCGAAAGGGGAAAGATCCGGGAGTACAGCTCCTACGAGCAGTACTTC,CATERGKIREYSSYEQYF
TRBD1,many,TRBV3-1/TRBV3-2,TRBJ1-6,TGTGCCAGCAGCCCGGGACAGGGGGCAAATTCACCCCTCCACTTT,CASSPGQGANSPLHF
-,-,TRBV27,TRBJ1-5,TGTGCCAGCAGTTTAAACGGGGGCAATCAGCCCCAGCATTTT,CASSLNGGNQPQHF
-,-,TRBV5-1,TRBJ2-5,TGCGCCAGCAGCCAAAGGACATTTAGCCTTGGGGAGACCCAGTACTTC,CASSQRTFSLGETQYF
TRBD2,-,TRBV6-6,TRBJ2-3,TGTGCCAGCAGTTCGACTAGCGGGGGACAGAGTACGCAGTATTTT,CASSSTSGGQSTQYF
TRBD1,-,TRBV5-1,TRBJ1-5,TGCGCCAGCAGCTTGGGAGGGACAGGGGACCAGCCCCAGCATTTT,CASSLGGTGDQPQHF
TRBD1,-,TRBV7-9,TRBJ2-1,TGTGCCAGCAGCGCGGGACAGGGGGTTCGCAATGAGCAGTTCTTC,CASSAGQGVRNEQFF
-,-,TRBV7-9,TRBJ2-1,TGTGCCAGCAGCCCGACTAGTTCCGGTGAGCAGTTCTTC,CASSPTSSGEQFF
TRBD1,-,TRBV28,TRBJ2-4,TGTGCCAGCAGTTTAGGTCGGACAGCCGGCAGGGGGAGAAGGGGAGCCAAAAACATTCAGTACTTC,CASSLGRTAGRGRRGAKNIQYF
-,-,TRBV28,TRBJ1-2,TGTGCCAGCAAAACAGGCGCTCTCTATGGCTACACCTTC,CASKTGALYGYTF
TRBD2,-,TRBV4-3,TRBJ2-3,TGCGCCAGCAGCCAGGAGGGTAGCGGGGGGAGGACCACAGATACGCAGTATTTT,CASSQEGSGGRTTDTQYF
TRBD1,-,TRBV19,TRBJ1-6,TGTGCCAGTAGTACCCGGGGGACAGGGACGAAGAATTCACCCCTCCACTTT,CASSTRGTGTKNSPLHF
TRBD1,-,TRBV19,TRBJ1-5,TGTGCCAGTAGTATCCACAGGGGTGGTCCCCAGCATTTT,CASSIHRGGPQHF
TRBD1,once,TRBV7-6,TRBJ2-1,TGTGCCAGCAGCATCCGGGACAGCCCCCACAATGAGCAGTTCTTC,CASSIRDSPHNEQFF
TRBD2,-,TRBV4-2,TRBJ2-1,TGTGCCAGCAGCCCGCGGGAGGGTAATGAGCAGTTCTTC,CASSPREGNEQFF
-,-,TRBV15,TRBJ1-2,TGTGCCACCAGCAGCGACAGATATGGCTACACCTTC,CATSSDRYGYTF
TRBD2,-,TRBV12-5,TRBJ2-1,TGTGCTAGTGGTTTGGTATTGAGTAACCTAGCGGGAATCTACAATGAGCAGTTCTTC,CASGLVLSNLAGIYNEQFF
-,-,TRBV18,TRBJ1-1,TGTGCCAGCTCACCAATGCGGATTAGTACTGAAGCTTTCTTT,CASSPMRISTEAFF
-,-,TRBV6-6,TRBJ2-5,TGTGCCAGCACCTTACGACGGCGGGGACAAGAGACCCAGTACTTC,CASTLRRRGQETQYF
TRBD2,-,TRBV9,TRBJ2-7,TGTGCCAGCACTCCTAGCGGGAGAGCCACCACCTACGAGCAGTACTTC,CASTPSGRATTYEQYF
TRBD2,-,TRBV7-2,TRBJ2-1,TGTGCCAGCAGCTTAGGGGCGTTTGGCGGGAGGGTATACAACAATGAGCAGTTCTTC,CASSLGAFGGRVYNNEQFF
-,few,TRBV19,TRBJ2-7,TGTGCCAGTAGTAGCGGTTACGAGCAGTACTTC,CASSSGYEQYF
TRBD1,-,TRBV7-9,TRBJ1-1,TGTGCCAGCAGCTTCGAGGCACAGGGGACCGGAGCTTTCTTT,CASSFEAQGTGAFF
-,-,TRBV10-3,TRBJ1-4,TGTGCCATCAGTGAACGAGCAGGGGATGAAAAACTGTTTTTT,CAISERAGDEKLFF
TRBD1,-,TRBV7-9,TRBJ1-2,TGTGCCAGCAGCCCCTGGGACAGCCCGGCCTATGGCTACACCTTC,CASSPWDSPAYGYTF
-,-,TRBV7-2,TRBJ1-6,TGTGCCAGCAGCTGGAGCAATTCACCCCTCCACTTT,CASSWSNSPLHF
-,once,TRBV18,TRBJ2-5,TGTGCCAGCTCACCGAACAGGAACCAAGAGACCCAGTACTTC,CASSPNRNQETQYF
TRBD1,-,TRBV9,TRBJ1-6,TGTGCCAGCAGCGTAGGCTTGATCCAGGGGGCGCGATCACCCCTCCACTTT,CASSVGLIQGARSPLHF
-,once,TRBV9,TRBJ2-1,TGTGCCAGCAGCGTAGAGGCTAGCGTCAACAATGAGCAGTTCTTC,CASSVEASVNNEQFF
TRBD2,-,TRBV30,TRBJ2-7,TGTGCCTGGGGGAGGGAGGCCTACGAGCAGTACTTC,CAWGREAYEQYF
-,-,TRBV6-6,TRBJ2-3,TGTGCCAGCAGTTATCCGGGTACAGATACGCAGTATTTT,CASSYPGTDTQYF